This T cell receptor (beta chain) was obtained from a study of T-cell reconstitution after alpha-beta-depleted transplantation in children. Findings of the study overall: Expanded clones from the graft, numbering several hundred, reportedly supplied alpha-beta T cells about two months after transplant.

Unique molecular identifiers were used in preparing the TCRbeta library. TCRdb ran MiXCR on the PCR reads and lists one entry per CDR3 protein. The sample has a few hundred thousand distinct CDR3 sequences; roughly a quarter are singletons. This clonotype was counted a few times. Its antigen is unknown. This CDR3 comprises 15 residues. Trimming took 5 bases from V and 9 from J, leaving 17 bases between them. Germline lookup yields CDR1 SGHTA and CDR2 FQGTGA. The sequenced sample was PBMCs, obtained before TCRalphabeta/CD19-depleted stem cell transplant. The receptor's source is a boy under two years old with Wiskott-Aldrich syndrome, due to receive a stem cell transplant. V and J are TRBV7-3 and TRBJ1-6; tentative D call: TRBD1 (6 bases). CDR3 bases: TGTGCCAGCAGCCCCTCGGGGGCGGTCAGTTCACCCCTCCACTTT. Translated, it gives CASSPSGAVSSPLHF. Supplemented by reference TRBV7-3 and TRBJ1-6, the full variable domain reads GAGVSQTPSNKVTEKGKYVELRCDPISGHTALYWYRQSLGQGPEFLIYFQGTGAADDSGLPNDRFFAVRPEGSVSTLKIQRTERGDSAVYLCASSPSGAVSSPLHFGNGTRLTVT.